The entry that follows covers one T cell receptor beta chain sequence. V gave up 4 bases and J gave up 3 bases; unmatched junction bases: 8. Germline assignment: CDR1 ENHRY and CDR2 SYGVKD. The CDR3 is made up of 15 amino acids. This sample is drawn from a study of blood T cell repertoires in COVID-19. Looking at the study overall: The samples span acute and convalescent COVID-19 from the United States, Italy and Spain. Nucleic acid was either cDNA or gDNA, and it came from T cells, B-cell-depleted T cells, or PBMCs.

How the authors handled the data: How many nucleated cells were present was estimated from reference gene primer amplification. Here immunoSEQ multiplex PCR was the method, and the copy in TCRdb shows in-frame clones only, minus some. V and J calls and clone size are those listed in that table; D and trimming were worked out from the DNA. The sample consists of about 230,000 clones, approximately 80% of them appearing once. The receptor's source is a woman aged 45-65 years with acute or convalescent COVID-19. The rearrangement joins TRBV10-3 to TRBJ2-5; 7 bases match TRBD2. The specimen sequenced was peripheral blood. The CDR3, as DNA: TGTGCCATCAGTGGTCATGGAAGCGGGAAAGAGACCCAGTACTTC. It codes for CAISGHGSGKETQYF.